The rows below give T cell receptor beta chains drawn from one sample of a study of response to subunit inactivated influenza vaccine. TCRdb fed the RT-PCR reads into MiXCR, producing one record per CDR3 protein. The profile shows about 480,000 distinct CDR3 sequences, 25% of them singletons. This specimen consisted of CD4+ T cells sorted from PBMCs, obtained about 5 days after vaccination. These receptors all come from a man over 45 who received an inactivated influenza vaccine. Each CDR3 is given with its conserved first and last residue. A D gene is named only where the DNA matches it firmly. The size field is filled for only some rows; it gives once, few, many or a size class.

size | J | D | V | DNA | CDR3
. | TRBJ2-2 | TRBD1 | TRBV12-3/TRBV12-4 | TGTGCCAGCAGTCCGACAGGGTCGGGGGAGCTGTTTTTT | CASSPTGSGELFF
few | TRBJ1-1 | . | TRBV5-1 | TGCGCCAGCAGCCCTCACAGGGACGGTAATCCGGGCACTGAAGCTTTCTTT | CASSPHRDGNPGTEAFF
. | TRBJ1-2 | . | TRBV6-5 | TGTGCCAGCAGTTACTCAGTACCCGGGTCCTACACCTTC | CASSYSVPGSYTF
. | TRBJ2-5 | . | TRBV20-1 | TGCAGTACTGAAGACAGGCCAAACCAGTACTTC | CSTEDRPNQYF
. | TRBJ1-1 | . | TRBV10-2 | TGCGCCAGCAGTGACACAGGGAGGTACACTGAAGCTTTCTTT | CASSDTGRYTEAFF
. | TRBJ2-2 | TRBD1 | TRBV6-1 | TGTGCCAGCATTGGTAATGGACAGGGTAGCGCCGGGGAGCTGTTTTTT | CASIGNGQGSAGELFF
few | TRBJ1-5 | . | TRBV20-1 | TGCAGTGCTAGGGAAACTTATGGCAATCAGCCCCAGCATTTT | CSARETYGNQPQHF
few | TRBJ2-1 | . | TRBV20-1 | TGCAGTGCCCAGGGCCTAGGTTACAATGAGCAGTTCTTC | CSAQGLGYNEQFF
. | TRBJ1-4 | . | TRBV6-1 | TGTGCCAGCAGGATCCAGGGTGTTACTAATGAAAAACTGTTTTTT | CASRIQGVTNEKLFF
. | TRBJ2-1 | . | TRBV7-9 | TGTGCCAGCAGCTTGGTTCAGGGAGACAATGAGCAGTTCTTC | CASSLVQGDNEQFF
few | TRBJ1-5 | . | TRBV10-3 | TGTGCCATCAGTGAGGAAGTGGGGGTGAAGCCCCAGCATTTT | CAISEEVGVKPQHF
. | TRBJ2-1 | TRBD2 | TRBV20-1 | TGCAGTGCTAGAAGCGGGGGGGCGTTCAATGAGCAGTTCTTC | CSARSGGAFNEQFF
. | TRBJ2-7 | TRBD1 | TRBV12-3/TRBV12-4 | TGTGCCAGCAGTAAACAGGGGGGCCACTACGAGCAGTACTTC | CASSKQGGHYEQYF
. | TRBJ1-4 | . | TRBV7-2 | TGTGCCAGCAGCTTTAACCCTCAGCCTAATGAAAAACTGTTTTTT | CASSFNPQPNEKLFF
. | TRBJ2-1 | TRBD2 | TRBV19 | TGTGCCAGTAGTATACTGGGGGGGTCTTACAATGAGCAGTTCTTC | CASSILGGSYNEQFF
. | TRBJ2-3 | TRBD2 | TRBV6-5 | TGTGCCAGCAGTTACTCGTGGACTAGGGCTAGGACAGATACGCAGTATTTT | CASSYSWTRARTDTQYF
few | TRBJ1-1 | . | TRBV12-3/TRBV12-4 | TGTGCCAGCAGTTTACTGGCAGACCTGAACACTGAAGCTTTCTTT | CASSLLADLNTEAFF